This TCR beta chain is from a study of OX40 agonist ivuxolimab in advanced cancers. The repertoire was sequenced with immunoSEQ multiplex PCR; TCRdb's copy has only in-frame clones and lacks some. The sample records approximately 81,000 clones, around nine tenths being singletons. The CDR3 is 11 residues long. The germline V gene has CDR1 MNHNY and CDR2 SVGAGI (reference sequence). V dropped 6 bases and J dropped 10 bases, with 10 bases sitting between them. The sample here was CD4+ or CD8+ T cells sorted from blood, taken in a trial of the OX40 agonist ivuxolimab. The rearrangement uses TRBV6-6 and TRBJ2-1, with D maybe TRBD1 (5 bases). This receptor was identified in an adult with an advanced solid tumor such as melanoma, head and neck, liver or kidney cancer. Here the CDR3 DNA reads TGTGCCAGCAGACTGGACATCGAGCAGTTCTTC. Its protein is CASRLDIEQFF.